This TCR beta chain is from a study of radiation and T cells in renal cell carcinoma. Regarding the study as a whole: Top tumor clonotypes rose in blood 2 weeks post-radiation, then contracted.

Germline V gene lookup returns CDR1 LNHDA and CDR2 SQIVND (reference sequence). Trimming left V 4 bases short and J 0 bases short, with 10 bases between. The CDR3 spans 14 residues. Concerning this clone: The antigen is not known.

The time point denotes: blood 4 weeks post-SBRT, at nephrectomy. The sample's treatment: 15 Gy SBRT to primary tumor, nephrectomy 4 weeks later. Nephrectomy followed 15 Gy stereotactic body radiation by 4 weeks. Serial blood draws occurred at baseline and 2 and 4 weeks post-SBRT. The patient's renal cell carcinoma had clear cell pathology. Produced via immunoSEQ multiplex PCR; TCRdb's table is partial and in-frame only. This table has some 150,000 clones, 80% to 90% appearing once. The chain employs TRBV19 and TRBJ2-7; D is unclear. The sequences come from blood, collected from a patient whose treatment included radiotherapy and nephrectomy. The clonotype comes from a woman aged 45-65 years with renal cell carcinoma. The CDR3 here is CASSTRFSSYEQYF. CDR3 DNA: TGTGCCAGTAGTACCCGATTCAGCTCCTACGAGCAGTACTTC.